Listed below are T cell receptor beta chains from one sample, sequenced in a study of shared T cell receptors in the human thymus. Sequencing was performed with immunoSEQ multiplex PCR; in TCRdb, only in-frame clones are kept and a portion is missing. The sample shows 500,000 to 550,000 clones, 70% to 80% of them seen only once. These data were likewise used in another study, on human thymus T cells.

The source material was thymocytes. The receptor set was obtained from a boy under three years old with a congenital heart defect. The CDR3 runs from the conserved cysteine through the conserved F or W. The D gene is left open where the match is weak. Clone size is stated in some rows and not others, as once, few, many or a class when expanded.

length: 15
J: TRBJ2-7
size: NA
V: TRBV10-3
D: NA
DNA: TGTGCCATCAGTGCATTAGACAGGTTACCCTGCGAGCAGTACTTC
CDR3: CAISALDRLPCEQYF

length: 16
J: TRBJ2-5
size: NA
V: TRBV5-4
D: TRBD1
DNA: TGTGCCAGCAGCCCGGGACAGGGAGGGGGCCAAGAGACCCAGTACTTC
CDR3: CASSPGQGGGQETQYF

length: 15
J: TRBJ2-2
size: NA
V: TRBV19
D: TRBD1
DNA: TGTGCCAGTAGTTTCCGGACAGGGGTGACCGGGGAGCTGTTTTTT
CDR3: CASSFRTGVTGELFF

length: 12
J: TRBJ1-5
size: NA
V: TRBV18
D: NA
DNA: TGTGCCAGCTCACTCCAAGGGGAGCCCCAGCATTTT
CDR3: CASSLQGEPQHF

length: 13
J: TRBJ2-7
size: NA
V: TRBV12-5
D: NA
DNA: TGTGCTAGTGGTCAGGGAGGGGGCTACGAGCAGTACTTC
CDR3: CASGQGGGYEQYF

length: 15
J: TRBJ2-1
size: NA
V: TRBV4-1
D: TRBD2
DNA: TGCGCCAGCAGCCAAGGGGCTAGCGGTCTCAATGAGCAGTTCTTC
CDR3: CASSQGASGLNEQFF

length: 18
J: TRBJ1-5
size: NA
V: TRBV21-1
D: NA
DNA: TGTGCCAGCAGCAAATTACCCGGGACAGGGGCGTCAAATCAGCCCCAGCATTTT
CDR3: CASSKLPGTGASNQPQHF

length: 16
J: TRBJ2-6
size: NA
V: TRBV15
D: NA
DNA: TGTGCCACCAGCAGAGAGGCGGAGGCTGGGGCCAACGTCCTGACTTTC
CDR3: CATSREAEAGANVLTF

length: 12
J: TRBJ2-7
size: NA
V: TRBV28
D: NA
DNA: TGTGCCAGCAGTCACGGACACGTTGAGCAGTACTTC
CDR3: CASSHGHVEQYF

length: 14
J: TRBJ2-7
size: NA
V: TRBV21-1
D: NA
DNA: TGTGCCAGCAGCAAAGGGAGGACAGGGGGAGAGCAGTACTTC
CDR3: CASSKGRTGGEQYF

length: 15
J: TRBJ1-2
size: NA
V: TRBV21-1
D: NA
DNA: TGTGCCAGCAGCAAAGGGGCGGAGCGGATAGGTGGCTACACCTTC
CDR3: CASSKGAERIGGYTF

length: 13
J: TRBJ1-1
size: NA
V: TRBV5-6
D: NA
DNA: TGTGCCAGCAGCCGAAGACAGCTTACTGAAGCTTTCTTT
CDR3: CASSRRQLTEAFF

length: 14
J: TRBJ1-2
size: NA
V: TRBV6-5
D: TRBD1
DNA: TGTGCCAGCAGCTGTGACAGGGGATATAGTGGCTACACCTTC
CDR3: CASSCDRGYSGYTF

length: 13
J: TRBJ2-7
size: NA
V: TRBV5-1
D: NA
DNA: TGCGCCAGCAGCGGGAGCGCTGTATACGAGCAGTACTTC
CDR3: CASSGSAVYEQYF

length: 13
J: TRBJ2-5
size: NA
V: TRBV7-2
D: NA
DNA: TGTGCCAGCAGCTTGGGAGCGGACGAGACCCAGTACTTC
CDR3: CASSLGADETQYF

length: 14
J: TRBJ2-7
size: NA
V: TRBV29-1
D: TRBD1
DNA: TGCAGCGTCCCCGGGACAGGGTCCCCCTACGAGCAGTACTTC
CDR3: CSVPGTGSPYEQYF

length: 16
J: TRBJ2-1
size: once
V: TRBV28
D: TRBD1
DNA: TGTGCCAGCAGTTTACATGGGACAGTAATCGACAATGAGCAGTTCTTC
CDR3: CASSLHGTVIDNEQFF

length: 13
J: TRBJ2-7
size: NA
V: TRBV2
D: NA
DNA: TGTGCCAGCAGTGAAGGGCACCACTACGAGCAGTACTTC
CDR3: CASSEGHHYEQYF

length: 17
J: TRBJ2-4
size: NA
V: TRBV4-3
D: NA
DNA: TGCGCCAGCAGCCCCGCGGCGGACAGAGCAGCCAAAAACATTCAGTACTTC
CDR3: CASSPAADRAAKNIQYF

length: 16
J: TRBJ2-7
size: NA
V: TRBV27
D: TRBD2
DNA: TGTGCCAGCAGCCGTCGTAGCGGGAGGATCTCCTACGAGCAGTACTTC
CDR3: CASSRRSGRISYEQYF

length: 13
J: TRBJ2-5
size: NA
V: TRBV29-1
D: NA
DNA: TGCAGCGCTAAAGGGACATCTCAAGAGACCCAGTACTTC
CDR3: CSAKGTSQETQYF

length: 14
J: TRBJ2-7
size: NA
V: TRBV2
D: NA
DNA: TGTGCCAGCAGATCGACAGGTGGAATTTGGGTGCAGTACTTC
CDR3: CASRSTGGIWVQYF

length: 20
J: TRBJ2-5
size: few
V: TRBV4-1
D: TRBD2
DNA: TGCGCCAGCAGCCAAGGGAGGGCGGGAGACGCCCCCGGGACTACCGAGACCCAGTACTTC
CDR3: CASSQGRAGDAPGTTETQYF

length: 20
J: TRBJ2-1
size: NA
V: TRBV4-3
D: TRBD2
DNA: TGCGCCAGCAGCCAAGATCGGACTAGCGGGAGGTTTGGCTCCTACAATGAGCAGTTCTTC
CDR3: CASSQDRTSGRFGSYNEQFF

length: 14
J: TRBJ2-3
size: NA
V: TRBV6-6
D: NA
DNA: TGTGCCAGCAGTGGGCTAGCTGCAACAGATACGCAGTATTTT
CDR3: CASSGLAATDTQYF